This TCR beta chain derives from a study of T-cell reconstitution after alpha-beta-depleted transplantation in children. Notes on the study in general: It was surviving recipient T cells and thymic progenitors that gave some patients high TCRbeta diversity at day 60. Newly produced T cells mostly provided counts and TCRbeta diversity after one year, as hyperexpanded clones declined. After transplant, at about two months, alpha-beta T cells were reportedly derived from several hundred expanded graft clones.

Unique molecular identifiers were built into the TCRbeta library. TCRdb recomputed calls from the PCR reads with MiXCR, one row per CDR3 protein. The sample yields 800,000 to 1,000,000 distinct CDR3 sequences, roughly 29% seen once. On this clonotype itself: No antigen is known for it.

The receptor was isolated from a boy under two years old who had a stem cell transplant for SCID, so the T cells may come from the graft donor. Sequenced material: PBMCs, mostly from graft donor cells, taken 360 days after TCRalphabeta/CD19-depleted stem cell transplant.

The CDR3 region is CASREQGAWGNTEAFF. CDR3 coding DNA: TGTGCCAGCAGGGAACAGGGGGCGTGGGGGAACACTGAAGCTTTCTTT. V and J are TRBV6-1 and TRBJ1-1; 9 bases agree with TRBD1. The length of the CDR3 is 16 residues. Germline lookup yields CDR1 MNHNS and CDR2 SASEGT. V was pared by 6 bases and J by 1 base, with 9 bases of the junction left unmatched.